This T cell receptor (beta chain) was identified in a study of T cell repertoires in cytomegalovirus infection. TCRdb re-derived calls from the reads in MiXCR, one entry per CDR3 protein. The sample holds under 90,000 distinct CDR3 sequences, approximately 45% seen once. V gave up 6 bases and J gave up 0 bases, with 17 bases separating them. The CDR3 spans 16 residues. Points on this clonotype: Antigen unknown.

Whole-study findings and limits: It was HLA-C-restricted CMV-specific TCR beta clonotypes that dominated the response ex vivo.

The rearrangement uses TRBV12-3 or TRBV12-4 and TRBJ1-1; D gene unclear. The specimen comprised CD8+ T cells from cultured PBMCs, sampled from culture after CMV antigen stimulation. The receptor's source is a human donor in good health (CMV status not recorded). Some clones in this sample may be carry-over from other donors' samples. CDR3: CASSFPLARLNTEAFF. The CDR3 DNA is TGTGCCAGCAGCTTCCCCCTCGCACGTTTGAACACTGAAGCTTTCTTT.